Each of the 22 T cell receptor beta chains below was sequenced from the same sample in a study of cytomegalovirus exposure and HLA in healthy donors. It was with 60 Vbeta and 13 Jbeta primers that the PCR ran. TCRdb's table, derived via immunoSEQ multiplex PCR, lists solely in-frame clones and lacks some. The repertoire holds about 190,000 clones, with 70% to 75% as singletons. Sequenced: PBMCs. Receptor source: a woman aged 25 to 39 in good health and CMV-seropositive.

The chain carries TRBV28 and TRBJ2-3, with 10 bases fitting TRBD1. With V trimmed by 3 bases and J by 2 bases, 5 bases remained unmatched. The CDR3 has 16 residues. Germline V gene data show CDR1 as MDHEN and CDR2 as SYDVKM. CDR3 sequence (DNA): TGTGCCAGCAGTTTGGCCGGGACAGGGGCCACAGATACGCAGTATTTT. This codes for CASSLAGTGATDTQYF.

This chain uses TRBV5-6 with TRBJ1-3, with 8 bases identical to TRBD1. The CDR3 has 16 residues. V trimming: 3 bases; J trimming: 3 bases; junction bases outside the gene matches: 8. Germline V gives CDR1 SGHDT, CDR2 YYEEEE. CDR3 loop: CASSYRTGRVGNTIYF. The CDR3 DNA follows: TGTGCCAGCAGCTATAGGACAGGGAGGGTTGGAAACACCATATATTTT.

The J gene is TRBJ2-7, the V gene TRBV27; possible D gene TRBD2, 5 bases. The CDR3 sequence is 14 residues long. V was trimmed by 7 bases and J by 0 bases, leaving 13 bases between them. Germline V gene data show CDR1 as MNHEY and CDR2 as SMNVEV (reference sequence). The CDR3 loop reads CASKLAQSSYEQYF. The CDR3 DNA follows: TGTGCCAGCAAGCTAGCCCAGAGCTCCTACGAGCAGTACTTC.

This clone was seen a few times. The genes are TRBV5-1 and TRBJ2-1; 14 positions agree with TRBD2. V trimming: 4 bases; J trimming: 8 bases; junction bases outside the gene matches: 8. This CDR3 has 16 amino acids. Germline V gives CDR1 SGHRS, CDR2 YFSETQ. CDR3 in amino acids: CASSPGLAGGWDEQFF. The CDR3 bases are TGCGCCAGCAGCCCCGGACTAGCGGGAGGTTGGGATGAGCAGTTCTTC. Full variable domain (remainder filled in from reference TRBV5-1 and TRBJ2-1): KAGVTQTPRYLIKTRGQQVTLSCSPISGHRSVSWYQQTPGQGLQFLFEYFSETQRNKGNFPGRFSGRQFSNSRSEMNVSTLELGDSALYLCASSPGLAGGWDEQFFGPGTRLTVL.

CDR3 coding DNA: TGTGCCAGCAGTTGGGACTTCAATGAGCAGTTCTTC. This codes for CASSWDFNEQFF. The chain is built from TRBV5-6 and TRBJ2-1; possible D gene TRBD2, 6 bases. The germline V gene encodes CDR1 SGHDT and CDR2 YYEEEE. The CDR3 extends over 12 amino acids. V lost 5 bases and J 6 bases, leaving 9 bases between the germline ends.

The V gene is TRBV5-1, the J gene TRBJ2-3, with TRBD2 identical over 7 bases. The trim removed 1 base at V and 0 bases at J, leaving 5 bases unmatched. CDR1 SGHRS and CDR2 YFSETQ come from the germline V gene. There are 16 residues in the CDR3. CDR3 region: CASSLRLAVSTDTQYF. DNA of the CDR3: TGCGCCAGCAGCTTGAGGCTAGCGGTGAGCACAGATACGCAGTATTTT.

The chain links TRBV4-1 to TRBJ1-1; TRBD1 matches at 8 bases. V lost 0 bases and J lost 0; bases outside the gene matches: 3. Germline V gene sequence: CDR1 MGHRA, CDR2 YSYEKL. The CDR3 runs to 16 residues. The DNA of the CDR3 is TGCGCCAGCAGCCAAGAGGGACAGGTCTTGAACACTGAAGCTTTCTTT. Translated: CASSQEGQVLNTEAFF.

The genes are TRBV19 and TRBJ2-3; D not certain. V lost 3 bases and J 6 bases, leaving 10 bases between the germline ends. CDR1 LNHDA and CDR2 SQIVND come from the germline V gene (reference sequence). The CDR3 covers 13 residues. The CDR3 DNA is TGTGCCAGTAGTATCGCCGGAGCGGATACGCAGTATTTT. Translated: CASSIAGADTQYF.

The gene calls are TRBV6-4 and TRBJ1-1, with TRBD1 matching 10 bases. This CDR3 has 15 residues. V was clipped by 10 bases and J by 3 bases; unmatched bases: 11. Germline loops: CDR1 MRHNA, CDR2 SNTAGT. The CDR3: CATRWTGGVDTEAFF. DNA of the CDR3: TGTGCCACCCGGTGGACAGGGGGTGTAGACACTGAAGCTTTCTTT.

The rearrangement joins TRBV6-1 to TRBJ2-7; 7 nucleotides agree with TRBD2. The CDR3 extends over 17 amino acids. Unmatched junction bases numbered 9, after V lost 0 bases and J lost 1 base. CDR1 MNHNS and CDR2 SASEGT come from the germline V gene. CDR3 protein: CASSEAGVVAGSYEQYF. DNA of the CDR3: TGTGCCAGCAGTGAAGCGGGTGTCGTAGCGGGTTCCTACGAGCAGTACTTC.

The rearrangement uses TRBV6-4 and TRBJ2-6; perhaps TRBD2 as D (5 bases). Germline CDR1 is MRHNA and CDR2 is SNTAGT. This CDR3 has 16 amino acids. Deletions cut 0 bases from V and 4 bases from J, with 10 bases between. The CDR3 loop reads CASSDSRGGGANVLTF. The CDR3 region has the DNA TGTGCCAGCAGTGACTCTCGGGGTGGAGGGGCCAACGTCCTGACTTTC.

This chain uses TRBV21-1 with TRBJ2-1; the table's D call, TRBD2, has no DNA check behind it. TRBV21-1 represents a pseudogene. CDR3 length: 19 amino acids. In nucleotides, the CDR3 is TGTGCCAGCAGCAAACCCCCTAGCGGGGGTGGTGATAGGTTCAATGAGCAGTTCTTC. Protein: CASSKPPSGGGDRFNEQFF.

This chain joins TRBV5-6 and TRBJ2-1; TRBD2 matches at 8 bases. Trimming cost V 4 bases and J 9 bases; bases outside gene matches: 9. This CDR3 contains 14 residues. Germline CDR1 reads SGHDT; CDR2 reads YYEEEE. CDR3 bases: TGTGCCAGCAGCGAACGAGCGGGAGACGGTGAGCAGTTCTTC. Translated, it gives CASSERAGDGEQFF. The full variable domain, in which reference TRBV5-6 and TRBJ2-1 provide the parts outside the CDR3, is DAGVTQSPTHLIKTRGQQVTLRCSPKSGHDTVSWYQQALGQGPQFIFQYYEEEERQRGNFPDRFSGHQFPNYSSELNVNALLLGDSALYLCASSERAGDGEQFFGPGTRLTVL.

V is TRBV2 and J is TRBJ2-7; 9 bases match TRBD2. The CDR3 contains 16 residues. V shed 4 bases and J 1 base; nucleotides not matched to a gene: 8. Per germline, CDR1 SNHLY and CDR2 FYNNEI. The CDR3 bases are TGTGCCAGCAGTGGTAGACAGGGACTAGCTTCCTACGAGCAGTACTTC. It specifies CASSGRQGLASYEQYF. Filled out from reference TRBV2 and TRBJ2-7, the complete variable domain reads EPEVTQTPSHQVTQMGQEVILRCVPISNHLYFYWYRQILGQKVEFLVSFYNNEISEKSEIFDDQFSVERPDGSNFTLKIRSTKLEDSAMYFCASSGRQGLASYEQYFGPGTRLTVT.

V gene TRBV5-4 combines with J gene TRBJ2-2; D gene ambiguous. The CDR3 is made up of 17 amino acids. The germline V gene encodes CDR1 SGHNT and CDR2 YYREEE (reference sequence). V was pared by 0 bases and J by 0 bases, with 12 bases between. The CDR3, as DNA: TGTGCCAGCAGCTTGGCCAGGTCTCTTGCGAACACCGGGGAGCTGTTTTTT. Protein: CASSLARSLANTGELFF.

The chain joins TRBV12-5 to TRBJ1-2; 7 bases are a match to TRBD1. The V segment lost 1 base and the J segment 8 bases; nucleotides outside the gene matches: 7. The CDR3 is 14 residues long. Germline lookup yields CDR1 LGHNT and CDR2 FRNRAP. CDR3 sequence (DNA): TGTGCTAGTGGTTTGGGGGGACAGTCACTGGGCTACACCTTC. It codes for CASGLGGQSLGYTF.

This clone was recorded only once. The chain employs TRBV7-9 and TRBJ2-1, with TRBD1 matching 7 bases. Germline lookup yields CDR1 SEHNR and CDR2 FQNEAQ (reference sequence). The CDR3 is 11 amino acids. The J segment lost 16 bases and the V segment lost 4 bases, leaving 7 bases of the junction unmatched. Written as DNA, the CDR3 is TGTGCCAGCAGCTCCTTGGACAGGCTATTCTTC. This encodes CASSSLDRLFF. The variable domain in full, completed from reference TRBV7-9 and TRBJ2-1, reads DTGVSQNPRHKITKRGQNVTFRCDPISEHNRLYWYRQTLGQGPEFLTYFQNEAQLEKSRLLSDRFSAERPKGSFSTLEIQRTEQGDSAMYLCASSSLDRLFFGPGTRLTVL.

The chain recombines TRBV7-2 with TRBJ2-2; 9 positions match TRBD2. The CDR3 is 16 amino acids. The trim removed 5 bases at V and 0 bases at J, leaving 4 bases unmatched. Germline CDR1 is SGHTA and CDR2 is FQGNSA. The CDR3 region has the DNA TGTGCCAGCAGCCTACTAGCGGGTCCGAACACCGGGGAGCTGTTTTTT. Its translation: CASSLLAGPNTGELFF.

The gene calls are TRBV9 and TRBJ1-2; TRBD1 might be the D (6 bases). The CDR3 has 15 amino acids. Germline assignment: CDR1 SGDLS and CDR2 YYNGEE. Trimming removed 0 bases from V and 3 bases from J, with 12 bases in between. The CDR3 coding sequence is TGTGCCAGCAGCGTAGAAAGGACAGCCGACTATGGCTACACCTTC. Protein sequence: CASSVERTADYGYTF.

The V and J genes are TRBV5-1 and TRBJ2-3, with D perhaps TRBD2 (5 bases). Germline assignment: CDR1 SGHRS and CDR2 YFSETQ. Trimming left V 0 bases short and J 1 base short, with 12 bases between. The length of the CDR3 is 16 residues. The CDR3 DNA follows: TGCGCCAGCAGCTTGGGATCGGGATTGGGCACAGATACGCAGTATTTT. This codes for CASSLGSGLGTDTQYF. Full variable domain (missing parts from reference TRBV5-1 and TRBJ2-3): KAGVTQTPRYLIKTRGQQVTLSCSPISGHRSVSWYQQTPGQGLQFLFEYFSETQRNKGNFPGRFSGRQFSNSRSEMNVSTLELGDSALYLCASSLGSGLGTDTQYFGPGTRLTVL.

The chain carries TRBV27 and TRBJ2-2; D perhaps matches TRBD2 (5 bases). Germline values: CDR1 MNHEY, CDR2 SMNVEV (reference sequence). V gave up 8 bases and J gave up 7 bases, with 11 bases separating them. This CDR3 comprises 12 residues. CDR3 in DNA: TGTGCCAGCGGCGGACTCGTCGGGGAGCTGTTTTTT. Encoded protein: CASGGLVGELFF.

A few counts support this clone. The CDR3 sequence: CASSFVSGGTDTQYF. The CDR3 nucleotides read TGTGCCAGCAGCTTTGTTAGCGGGGGCACAGATACGCAGTATTTT. This chain uses TRBV5-6 with TRBJ2-3; 8 nucleotides agree with TRBD2. CDR3 size: 15 residues. The J segment lost 1 base and the V segment lost 2 bases, leaving 3 bases of the junction unmatched. Germline assignment: CDR1 SGHDT and CDR2 YYEEEE.